Shown below are 9 T cell receptor beta chains from a single sample sequenced in a study of regulatory T cells in long-lasting Graves disease. TCR beta libraries were built with iRepertoire HTBI primers and Arm-PCR of CDR3 regions. Each CDR3 protein gets one entry after TCRdb re-called the multiplex PCR reads with MiXCR. The repertoire includes roughly 400,000 distinct CDR3 sequences, 21% of them detected once, and roughly an eighth sits in the top ten. Time point meaning: persistent/refractory GD, antithyroid drugs over 5 years with positive TRAb. Making the TCR library involved RNA that had been extracted from PBMCs. The source was peripheral blood mononuclear cells (PBMCs), collected when the disease was refractory, from a patient treated with antithyroid drugs. Receptors originate from a female donor with Graves disease.

Turning to this clonotype: A single base separates this from a much larger clone, so it may be a read error. The rearrangement joins TRBV28 to TRBJ1-5, with D uncertain. There are 13 residues in the CDR3. The V end was cut by 2 bases, the J end by 4 bases, with 6 bases between. The germline CDR1 and CDR2 sequences are MDHEN and SYDVKM. For the CDR3, the DNA is TGTGCCAGCAGTTTAGAGAAGAATCAGCCCCAGCATTTT. As protein: CASSLEKNQPQHF.

There are many counts of this clonotype. The chain has TRBV6-2 or TRBV6-3 and TRBJ2-7, with TRBD1 identical over 7 bases. Per germline, CDR1 MNHEY and CDR2 SVGEGT. With 6 bases clipped from V and 2 bases from J, the junction kept 13 bases outside the gene matches. The CDR3 is made up of 16 amino acids. The CDR3 sequence is CASRRTGNHETYEQYF. As DNA, the CDR3 is TGTGCCAGCAGGCGGACAGGCAACCATGAAACCTACGAGCAGTACTTC.

The rearrangement joins TRBV11-3 to TRBJ2-2; D unclear. The CDR3 length is 15 residues. V was pared by 5 bases and J by 0 bases, with 10 bases between. CDR1 is SGHNT and CDR2 is YENEEA in the germline V gene. This chain's CDR3 is CASSRGLTNTGELFF. The CDR3 region has the DNA TGTGCCAGCAGCCGCGGCCTAACGAACACCGGGGAGCTGTTTTTT.

Concerning this clonotype itself: The likely explanation is a read error, given a far larger clone one base away. CDR3 in DNA: TGTGCCAGCAGTAGAAGCGGGAGGTCGGGCTCCTACGAGCAGCACTTC. Its protein is CASSRSGRSGSYEQHF. This chain uses TRBV12-3 or TRBV12-4 with TRBJ2-5; TRBD2 aligns across 9 bases. This CDR3 has 16 residues.

There are many counts of this clonotype. The chain combines TRBV12-3 or TRBV12-4 with TRBJ1-1; TRBD1 aligns across 9 bases. V was pared by 7 bases and J by 3 bases, with 15 bases of the junction left unmatched. The CDR3 has 17 amino acids. The CDR3 nucleotides are TGTGCCAGCAATATACTACAGGGGGCAGCGATGGACACTGAAGCTTTCTTT. Amino acid sequence: CASNILQGAAMDTEAFF.

CDR3 bases: TGTGCCAGTAGTATAGATCTGAGCGGCTCCTACAATGAGCAGTTCTTC. Protein: CASSIDLSGSYNEQFF. The chain joins TRBV19 to TRBJ2-1, with D perhaps matching TRBD2 (5 bases). V shed 0 bases and J shed 0 bases, with 9 bases lying between them. The CDR3 has 16 residues. Per the germline V gene, CDR1 is LNHDA and CDR2 is SQIVND (reference sequence).

The genes are TRBV28 and TRBJ2-3; D may be TRBD2 (6 bases). The CDR3 contains 18 residues. V gave up 2 bases and J gave up 2 bases, with 20 bases separating them. Germline V gives CDR1 MDHEN, CDR2 SYDVKM. In DNA, the CDR3 is TGTGCCAGCAGTTTAGTGCCGGGCCGGGGGTCCCTCACAGATACGCAGTATTTT. This sequence encodes CASSLVPGRGSLTDTQYF.

The chain has TRBV12-3 or TRBV12-4 and TRBJ1-3; D might be TRBD1 (5 bases). V dropped 2 bases and J dropped 0 bases, with 11 bases sitting between them. This CDR3 is 16 amino acids long. Here the CDR3 DNA reads TGTGCCAGCAGTTTAAGGGGTCCCATCTCTGGAAACACCATATATTTT. Its translation is CASSLRGPISGNTIYF.

V usage is TRBV2 and J usage is TRBJ2-5; D uncertain. The CDR3 is 16 amino acids. From germline, CDR1 is SNHLY and CDR2 FYNNEI. Trimming took off 6 bases at V and 0 bases at J, with 17 bases between the two ends. Here the CDR3 DNA reads TGTGCCAGCAGGGTAGTGGGAACCTCGTACCAAGAGACCCAGTACTTC. It codes for CASRVVGTSYQETQYF.